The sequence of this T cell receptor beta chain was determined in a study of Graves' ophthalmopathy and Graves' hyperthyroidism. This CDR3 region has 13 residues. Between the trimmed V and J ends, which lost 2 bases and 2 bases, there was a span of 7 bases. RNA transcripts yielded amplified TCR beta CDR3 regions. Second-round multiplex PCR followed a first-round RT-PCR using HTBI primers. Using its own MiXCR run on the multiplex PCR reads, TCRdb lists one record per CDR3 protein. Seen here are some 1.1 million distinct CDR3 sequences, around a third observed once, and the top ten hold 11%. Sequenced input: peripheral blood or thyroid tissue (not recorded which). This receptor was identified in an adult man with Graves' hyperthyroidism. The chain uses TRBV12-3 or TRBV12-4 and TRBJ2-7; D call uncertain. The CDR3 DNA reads TGTGCCAGCAGTTTATATGCAGCCTACGAGCAGTACTTC. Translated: CASSLYAAYEQYF.